What follows is one T cell receptor beta chain and its context. Its antigen is unknown. V lost 6 bases and J lost 2; bases outside the gene matches: 4. The CDR3 has 14 residues. Unique molecular identifiers were built into the TCR beta cDNA libraries. TCRdb reprocessed the PCR reads via MiXCR and lists one record per CDR3 protein. The sample lists hundreds of thousands of distinct CDR3 sequences, 44% occurring once. The data were obtained in a study of post-analysis software for immune sequencing data. Study background: Disease courses included relapsing-remitting, secondary progressive and progressive-relapsing multiple sclerosis. General observations from the study: F measure showed strong co-clustering of same-batch samples. Higher frequency in patients than in controls was seen for roughly five TRBV segments, with TRBV5-6, TRBV5-1 and TRBV20-1 among them.

The clonotype was recovered from a girl aged 10 to 17 with multiple sclerosis. The sequencing sample was made of blood. V gene TRBV12-3 or TRBV12-4 combines with J gene TRBJ2-3; 8 bases agree with TRBD1. CDR3 in DNA: TGTGCCAGCAGCTGGGACAGGCCCACAGATACGCAGTATTTT. This gives the protein CASSWDRPTDTQYF.